The 2 T cell receptor beta chains below come from one sample, sequenced in a study of T-cell memory formation after mild COVID-19. TCRdb used MiXCR to reprocess the 5' RACE reads, holding one entry per CDR3 protein. The table records 350,000 to 500,000 distinct CDR3 sequences, 23% of them present only once. The sample comprised PBMCs or a T cell subset sorted from them (not recorded which). The receptors derive from an adult woman who had mild COVID-19 (a few samples of this study predate the infection). Cell type and time point are not known.

This clonotype was seen more than once but under ten times. This chain uses TRBV29-1 with TRBJ2-7; TRBD2 matches 10 bases. The length of the CDR3 is 14 residues. V dropped 7 bases and J dropped 6; count of bases not matched to a gene: 12. Germline V gene data show CDR1 as SQVTM and CDR2 as ANQGSEA. The chain's CDR3 is CSALAGGGPLEQYF. The CDR3 nucleotides are TGCAGCGCGTTAGCGGGAGGTGGTCCCCTCGAGCAGTACTTC.

On this clonotype: Germline is not matched at one junction end, which may reflect a read error. The chain joins TRBV2 to TRBJ1-2, with 7 nucleotides matching TRBD1. This CDR3 has 12 amino acids. Germline loops: CDR1 SNHLY, CDR2 FYNNEI. This CDR3 is CASREGGSGYTF. The DNA of the CDR3 is TGTGCCAGCAGGGAAGGGGGCTCTGGCTACACCTTC.